This TCR beta chain was identified during a study of human T cells and chemical hapten exposure. Looking at the study overall: Diphenylcyclopropenone, dosed weekly to the scalp, was given to patients throughout the roughly 24-week study.

V trimming: 0 bases; J trimming: 6 bases; junction bases outside the gene matches: 11. The CDR3 loop spans 17 amino acids. From germline, CDR1 is LGHNA and CDR2 YSLEER. In TCRdb, the RACE reads were re-called with MiXCR into one record per CDR3 protein. The table includes some 88,000 distinct CDR3 sequences, 9.5% to 12% detected once. Regarding the study as a whole: Among expanded TCRs, significantly more large CDR3 similarity clusters formed than among controls. Counts of expanded TCRs (at PT1) showed a positive correlation with patch test score. No change in TCRs above 1 in 1000 frequency was produced by DPC sensitization.

The time point: patch test 2, 6 weeks after DPC sensitization. Stated treatment: therapeutic diphenylcyclopropenone sensitization with weekly scalp DPC. Turning to this clonotype: What it binds is not known.

The rearrangement links TRBV4-3 to TRBJ2-3, with TRBD1 matching 8 bases. The sequence derives from a man aged 40-55 years with alopecia areata. Some clones in this sample may be carry-over from other donors' samples. The sequenced sample was whole blood, obtained in connection with sensitization to the hapten diphenylcyclopropenone (DPC). CDR3 region: CASSQELLANRGDTQYF. DNA of the CDR3: TGCGCCAGCAGCCAAGAGTTGTTGGCTAACAGGGGGGATACGCAGTATTTT.